What follows are 28 T cell receptor beta chains derived from one specimen sequenced in a study of blood T cell repertoires in COVID-19. Clones were read by immunoSEQ multiplex PCR, and TCRdb kept only the in-frame ones, dropping some. The sample carries 170,000 or so clones, about 88% recorded once. Material for sequencing was peripheral blood. The receptors derive from a man aged 35 to 55 with active or convalescent COVID-19.

The CDR3 bases are TGCGCCAGCAGCTTCACCGGGACAGGGACCCCCGGGGAGCTGTTTTTT. Translating it yields CASSFTGTGTPGELFF. V gene TRBV5-1 combines with J gene TRBJ2-2; 9 bases agree with TRBD1. The CDR3 has 16 amino acids. Germline CDR1 is SGHRS and CDR2 is YFSETQ. V shed 2 bases and J 6 bases; nucleotides not matched to a gene: 8. The full variable domain, rest sourced from reference TRBV5-1 and TRBJ2-2, is KAGVTQTPRYLIKTRGQQVTLSCSPISGHRSVSWYQQTPGQGLQFLFEYFSETQRNKGNFPGRFSGRQFSNSRSEMNVSTLELGDSALYLCASSFTGTGTPGELFFGEGSRLTVL.

The chain carries TRBV13 and TRBJ1-5, with 7 positions matching TRBD1. Germline CDR1 PRHDT, CDR2 FYEKMQ (reference sequence). The ends lost 5 bases at V and 3 bases at J; junction bases unmatched: 4. The CDR3 length is 14 residues. The chain's CDR3 is CASSPGQFNQPQHF. CDR3 in DNA: TGTGCCAGCAGCCCGGGACAGTTCAATCAGCCCCAGCATTTT.

The chain employs TRBV6-2 or TRBV6-3 and TRBJ1-1; D uncertain. The germline CDR1 and CDR2 sequences are MNHEY and SVGEGT. V dropped 6 bases and J dropped 3 bases, with 14 bases sitting between them. There are 14 residues in the CDR3. CDR3 in amino acids: CASSPAQRDTEAFF. The CDR3 DNA follows: TGTGCCAGCAGCCCCGCTCAACGGGACACTGAAGCTTTCTTT.

J is TRBJ1-6 and V is TRBV6-5; D may be TRBD1 (5 bases). CDR3 length equals 14 residues. Germline CDR1 and CDR2: MNHEY and SVGAGI. Trimming took off 6 bases at V and 10 bases at J, with 16 bases between the two ends. The CDR3 region is CASRGGQGGSPLHF. The CDR3, as DNA: TGTGCCAGCAGGGGAGGGCAGGGAGGATCACCCCTCCACTTT.

The rearrangement uses TRBV2 and TRBJ1-1; the match to TRBD1 covers 8 bases. This CDR3 comprises 16 residues. With V trimmed by 6 bases and J by 4 bases, 13 bases remained unmatched. Per the germline V gene, CDR1 is SNHLY and CDR2 is FYNNEI. CDR3: CASRPTGVYLGTEAFF. The CDR3 nucleotides read TGTGCCAGCAGGCCGACAGGGGTTTATTTGGGCACTGAAGCTTTCTTT.

The chain recombines TRBV5-4 with TRBJ1-2; D is possibly TRBD1 (6 bases). From germline, CDR1 is SGHNT and CDR2 YYREEE (reference sequence). V was cut by 5 bases and J by 2 bases, with 13 bases left in between. The length of the CDR3 is 14 residues. The CDR3 spells CASRPQGWNYGYTF. The CDR3 nucleotides are TGTGCCAGCAGACCACAGGGTTGGAACTATGGCTACACCTTC.

This sequence joins TRBV24-1 and TRBJ1-2, with D perhaps matching TRBD1 (5 bases). The V and J ends lost 3 bases and 8 bases respectively, with 15 bases between them. CDR1 and CDR2 from the germline V gene are KGHDR and SFDVKD. CDR3 length: 14 amino acids. The CDR3 DNA follows: TGTGCCACCAGTGATCTGGGGCGGACGGCGGGCTACACCTTC. Translation gives CATSDLGRTAGYTF.

The J gene is TRBJ1-1, the V gene TRBV5-1, with D possibly TRBD1 on 5 matching bases. Trimming cost V 4 bases and J 8 bases, with 9 bases left between them. Germline V gene sequence: CDR1 SGHRS, CDR2 YFSETQ. This CDR3 is 11 amino acids long. This CDR3 reads CASSAPGEAFF. The CDR3 coding sequence is TGCGCCAGCAGCGCCCCAGGGGAAGCTTTCTTT. The variable domain in full, completed from reference TRBV5-1 and TRBJ1-1, reads KAGVTQTPRYLIKTRGQQVTLSCSPISGHRSVSWYQQTPGQGLQFLFEYFSETQRNKGNFPGRFSGRQFSNSRSEMNVSTLELGDSALYLCASSAPGEAFFGQGTRLTVV.

The chain recombines TRBV30 with TRBJ2-7, with 11 bases that match TRBD2. This CDR3 comprises 13 residues. CDR1 GTSNPN and CDR2 SVGIG come from the germline V gene (reference sequence). CDR3 sequence (DNA): TGTGCTTTTAGCGGGGGGGACTCCTACGAGCAGTACTTC. Its translation: CAFSGGDSYEQYF. Together with reference TRBV30 and TRBJ2-7, the CDR3 gives the full variable domain: SQTIHQWPATLVQPVGSPLSLECTVEGTSNPNLYWYRQAAGRGLQLLFYSVGIGQISSEVPQNLSASRPQDRQFILSSKKLLLSDSGFYLCAFSGGDSYEQYFGPGTRLTVT.

This clone was counted a few times. This chain connects TRBV9 to TRBJ1-3, with D tentatively TRBD1 (6 bases). Trimming cost V 4 bases and J 3 bases, with 20 bases left between them. The CDR3 sequence is 17 residues long. The germline V gene has CDR1 SGDLS and CDR2 YYNGEE. The CDR3 loop reads CASSPYSGGRGGNTIYF. DNA of the CDR3: TGTGCCAGCAGCCCCTACTCGGGGGGCCGAGGTGGAAACACCATATATTTT. Full variable domain (outside the CDR3, taken from reference TRBV9 and TRBJ1-3): DSGVTQTPKHLITATGQRVTLRCSPRSGDLSVYWYQQSLDQGLQFLIQYYNGEERAKGNILERFSAQQFPDLHSELNLSSLELGDSALYFCASSPYSGGRGGNTIYFGEGSWLTVV.

The V and J genes are TRBV6-5 and TRBJ1-5, with a possible D match to TRBD1 (6 bases). This CDR3 is built from 14 residues. Germline V gene data show CDR1 as MNHEY and CDR2 as SVGAGI. Trimming shortened V by 4 bases and J by 4 bases, and 11 bases separated the two germline ends. CDR3 loop: CASSSRTGNQPQHF. Here the CDR3 DNA reads TGTGCCAGCAGTTCCCGAACAGGGAATCAGCCCCAGCATTTT.

The chain combines TRBV4-1 with TRBJ2-3; no definite D call. The ends were cut back, 2 bases at V and 1 base at J, with 4 bases in the middle. Looked up from germline, CDR1 is MGHRA and CDR2 is YSYEKL. This CDR3 region has 13 residues. DNA of the CDR3: TGCGCCAGCAGCCAACGGGGCACAGATACGCAGTATTTT. Translated, it gives CASSQRGTDTQYF.

The V and J genes are TRBV5-1 and TRBJ1-2; TRBD1 matches 8 bases. The CDR3 sequence is 14 residues long. Per germline, CDR1 SGHRS and CDR2 YFSETQ. J lost 5 bases, V lost 4 bases, and 7 bases had no gene match. CDR3 region: CASSVGGQGYGYTF. CDR3 bases: TGCGCCAGCAGCGTTGGAGGACAGGGTTATGGCTACACCTTC.

This clone has just one count. The sample contains more than one DNA sequence encoding this CDR3. The chain carries TRBV9 and TRBJ2-7, with 7 bases aligning to TRBD1. V shed 0 bases, J shed 2 bases, and the junction held 2 bases outside the gene matches. Germline-derived CDR1 and CDR2 are SGDLS and YYNGEE. The CDR3 is 14 amino acids. CDR3 sequence reads: CASSVGGTAYEQYF. Written as DNA, the CDR3 is TGTGCCAGCAGCGTAGGAGGGACAGCCTACGAGCAGTACTTC.

J is TRBJ1-3 and V is TRBV20-1; 7 nucleotides match TRBD1. The CDR3 totals 11 residues. V shed 5 bases, J shed 6 bases, and the junction held 1 base outside the gene matches. Germline V CDR1 and CDR2: DFQATT, SNEGSKA (reference sequence). The DNA of the CDR3 is TGCAGTGCTCAGGGGGTAAACACCATATATTTT. Amino acids: CSAQGVNTIYF.

The chain combines TRBV28 with TRBJ1-2; no clear D. CDR3 length: 15 residues. Germline V gene data show CDR1 as MDHEN and CDR2 as SYDVKM. Trimming pared 2 bases from V and 2 bases from J, leaving 12 bases between. CDR3 amino acids: CASSLGPDWNYGYTF. The CDR3 DNA sequence: TGTGCCAGCAGTTTAGGCCCGGACTGGAACTATGGCTACACCTTC.

This clone has a count of ten or more. The V and J genes are TRBV28 and TRBJ2-3; D is ambiguous. Germline V gene sequence: CDR1 MDHEN, CDR2 SYDVKM. The V gene lost 3 bases and the J gene lost 6 bases, with 10 bases spanning the gap. The CDR3 runs to 13 residues. CDR3 in amino acids: CASSLAGSDTQYF. The CDR3 DNA follows: TGTGCCAGCAGTTTGGCAGGATCGGATACGCAGTATTTT.

The chain couples TRBV5-1 to TRBJ1-6; 7 bases align to TRBD1. This CDR3 contains 18 residues. V dropped 0 bases and J dropped 6; count of bases not matched to a gene: 12. Germline V CDR1 and CDR2: SGHRS, YFSETQ. CDR3: CASSLEGAAAGLNSPLHF. The CDR3 DNA follows: TGCGCCAGCAGCTTGGAGGGGGCCGCGGCAGGGCTTAATTCACCCCTCCACTTT.

This clone has a handful of counts. The rearrangement uses TRBV29-1 and TRBJ1-4; maybe TRBD1 (5 bases). The germline V gene has CDR1 SQVTM and CDR2 ANQGSEA. CDR3 size: 13 residues. Trimming removed 8 bases at V and 2 bases at J, with 12 bases between. CDR3 loop: CSSIGGTNEKLFF. CDR3 bases: TGCAGCAGCATTGGGGGGACTAATGAAAAACTGTTTTTT.

This clone has a handful of counts. This chain joins TRBV3-1 (or the pseudogene TRBV3-2) and TRBJ2-7, with TRBD2 as a possible D gene (6 bases). This CDR3 has 14 amino acids. Germline V lookup: CDR1 LGHDT, CDR2 YNNKEL (reference sequence). Between the trimmed V and J ends, which lost 3 bases and 1 base, there was a span of 10 bases. CDR3 bases: TGTGCCAGCAGCCACGGCGGGGAGTCCTACGAGCAGTACTTC. Encoded protein: CASSHGGESYEQYF.

The rearrangement uses TRBV9 and TRBJ2-7; TRBD1 matches 7 bases. Unmatched junction bases numbered 10, after V lost 3 bases and J lost 10 bases. CDR3 size: 13 residues. Germline V CDR1 and CDR2: SGDLS, YYNGEE. The CDR3 protein is CASSAPGQPGQYF. The DNA of the CDR3 is TGTGCCAGCAGCGCCCCGGGACAGCCGGGTCAGTACTTC.

CDR3 bases: TGTGCCAGAAATCTAGGGGGACTAGGATACGAGCAGTTCTTC. The encoded protein is CARNLGGLGYEQFF. This chain connects TRBV5-3 to TRBJ2-1; 8 nucleotides agree with TRBD2. TRBV5-3 is placed among ORFs of uncertain function. V was pared by 6 bases and J by 10 bases, with 12 bases of the junction left unmatched. CDR3 length equals 14 residues.

The genes are TRBV11-2 and TRBJ2-1; 10 nucleotides line up with TRBD1. The germline V gene encodes CDR1 SGHAT and CDR2 FQNNGV. The CDR3 covers 15 residues. J lost 4 bases, V lost 4 bases, and 4 bases had no gene match. CDR3 protein: CASSSGTGVYNEQFF. The CDR3 DNA reads TGTGCCAGCAGCTCCGGGACAGGGGTTTACAATGAGCAGTTCTTC.

The chain is built from TRBV24-1 and TRBJ2-3; D is perhaps TRBD1 (7 bases). The ends were cut back, 3 bases at V and 5 bases at J, with 20 bases in the middle. This CDR3 has 17 residues. The germline CDR1 and CDR2 sequences are KGHDR and SFDVKD. CDR3 DNA: TGTGCCACCAGTGATCCGGGGACAGCGGGCTTTCAAGATACGCAGTATTTT. Translated: CATSDPGTAGFQDTQYF.

The rearrangement links TRBV6-1 to TRBJ2-6, with 7 nucleotides matching TRBD1. The germline V gene has CDR1 MNHNS and CDR2 SASEGT. This CDR3 has 17 amino acids. J lost 2 bases, V lost 1 base, and 5 bases had no gene match. The CDR3 spells CASSEVGTVAGANVLTF. The CDR3 DNA is TGTGCCAGCAGTGAAGTGGGGACAGTCGCTGGGGCCAACGTCCTGACTTTC.

The V gene is TRBV2, the J gene TRBJ2-3; TRBD1 might be the D (5 bases). CDR3 length equals 15 residues. Trimming took 3 bases from V and 0 from J, leaving 10 bases between them. Germline lookup yields CDR1 SNHLY and CDR2 FYNNEI. The CDR3 reads CASSELQGSTDTQYF. In nucleotides, the CDR3 is TGTGCCAGCAGTGAGCTTCAGGGAAGCACAGATACGCAGTATTTT.

The V and J genes are TRBV7-2 and TRBJ1-2; TRBD1 might be the D (5 bases). This CDR3 contains 14 residues. The germline V gene has CDR1 SGHTA and CDR2 FQGNSA. V was shortened by 2 bases and J by 8 bases, with 15 bases between the two germline ends. CDR3 nucleotide sequence: TGTGCCAGCAGCTTAATGCAGGGAGGGGAGGGCTACACCTTC. It specifies CASSLMQGGEGYTF.

The V and J genes are TRBV18 and TRBJ1-1, with TRBD1 identical over 7 bases. V gave up 3 bases and J gave up 4 bases; unmatched junction bases: 8. CDR3 length: 15 residues. Germline V gives CDR1 KGHSH, CDR2 LQKENI. This CDR3 is CASSPADNRGTEAFF. The CDR3 DNA reads TGTGCCAGCTCACCCGCCGATAACAGGGGCACTGAAGCTTTCTTT.